Sequencing of this TCR beta chain was carried out in a study of T cell responses to AZD1222 COVID-19 vaccine. Turning to this clone: Its antigen remains unknown.

Study-level results: Clonal diversity may have been underestimated in mostly white British donors. No day 14 peak samples; only post-peak repertoires were characterized. Spike-specific TCR breadth and depth were elevated following two AZD1222 doses. Baseline testing showed seropositivity in only a handful of AZD1222 recipients.

The data were produced by immunoSEQ multiplex PCR, yet TCRdb's version contains in-frame clones alone and is incomplete. The sample consists of some 130,000 clones, 70% to 90% of them appearing once. The TCR comes from an adult in good health. The source was peripheral blood, collected on day 0 of AZD1222 vaccination.

Here the CDR3 DNA reads TGTGCCAGCAGTTTCCGGGGCGGAGGACAGCCCCAGCATTTT. Protein product: CASSFRGGGQPQHF. V gene TRBV28 combines with J gene TRBJ1-5; TRBD1 is a possible D gene (5 bases). This CDR3 comprises 14 residues. The germline V gene encodes CDR1 MDHEN and CDR2 SYDVKM. Trimming removed 3 bases from V and 7 bases from J, with 13 bases in between.